This is a list of T cell receptor beta chains from one sample in a study of blood T cell repertoires in COVID-19. Produced via immunoSEQ multiplex PCR; TCRdb's table is partial and in-frame only. The repertoire holds 70,000 or so clones, with 75% to 90% as singletons. Sequencing was carried out using peripheral blood. The receptors come from a man aged 50-60 years with active COVID-19. The CDR3 runs from the conserved cysteine through the conserved F or W. D genes are given only for firm matches. Expanded clones are given a class, and other clones once, few, many or no size at all.

len: 15
v_gene: TRBV9
j_gene: TRBJ2-7
d_gene: .
abundance: .
CDR3nt: TGTGCCAGCAGCGCCCAACCGGGACAAGCCTACGAGCAGTACTTC
CDR3aa: CASSAQPGQAYEQYF

len: 13
v_gene: TRBV7-2
j_gene: TRBJ2-2
d_gene: TRBD1
abundance: .
CDR3nt: TGTGCCAGCAAGACAGGGCCCACCGGGGAGCTGTTTTTT
CDR3aa: CASKTGPTGELFF

len: 14
v_gene: TRBV2
j_gene: TRBJ1-5
d_gene: TRBD1
abundance: .
CDR3nt: TGTGCCAGCAGGACAGGGTACGGCAATCAGCCCCAGCATTTT
CDR3aa: CASRTGYGNQPQHF

len: 13
v_gene: TRBV5-6
j_gene: TRBJ2-5
d_gene: .
abundance: once
CDR3nt: TGTGCCAGCCTTCCTCAGGGTCGAGAGACCCAGTACTTC
CDR3aa: CASLPQGRETQYF

len: 15
v_gene: TRBV7-2
j_gene: TRBJ1-6
d_gene: TRBD1
abundance: .
CDR3nt: TGTGCCAGCAGCTCGGGACAGGGGGCACATTCACCCCTCCACTTT
CDR3aa: CASSSGQGAHSPLHF

len: 15
v_gene: TRBV11-3
j_gene: TRBJ2-1
d_gene: .
abundance: .
CDR3nt: TGTGCCAGCAGCTTAGATACGCGTTCCTACAATGAGCAGTTCTTC
CDR3aa: CASSLDTRSYNEQFF

len: 17
v_gene: TRBV7-3
j_gene: TRBJ2-1
d_gene: TRBD2
abundance: .
CDR3nt: TGTGCCAGCAGCTTAATAGGCTCTAGCGGGAAACGTAATGAGCAGTTCTTC
CDR3aa: CASSLIGSSGKRNEQFF

len: 13
v_gene: TRBV7-2
j_gene: TRBJ1-2
d_gene: TRBD1
abundance: .
CDR3nt: TGTGCCAGCAGCCATGACAGGGGGCAGGGCTACACCTTC
CDR3aa: CASSHDRGQGYTF

len: 14
v_gene: TRBV19
j_gene: TRBJ2-1
d_gene: .
abundance: .
CDR3nt: TGTGCCAGTAGTATGTGGTTAGCCTACAATGAGCAGTTCTTC
CDR3aa: CASSMWLAYNEQFF

len: 13
v_gene: TRBV27
j_gene: TRBJ1-1
d_gene: .
abundance: .
CDR3nt: TGTGCCAGCAGTTTCAGGGTTATCGGTGAAGCTTTCTTT
CDR3aa: CASSFRVIGEAFF

len: 15
v_gene: TRBV5-8
j_gene: TRBJ1-4
d_gene: .
abundance: .
CDR3nt: TGTGCCAGCAGCCCAGACTCTTCTCCAAATGAAAAACTGTTTTTT
CDR3aa: CASSPDSSPNEKLFF

len: 14
v_gene: TRBV19
j_gene: TRBJ1-4
d_gene: TRBD1
abundance: .
CDR3nt: TGTGCCAGTAGCCAGGGGGCGTTCAGTGAAAAACTGTTTTTT
CDR3aa: CASSQGAFSEKLFF

len: 12
v_gene: TRBV19
j_gene: TRBJ1-1
d_gene: .
abundance: .
CDR3nt: TGTGCCAGTGGCCGAGGACAGTCTGAAGCTTTCTTT
CDR3aa: CASGRGQSEAFF

len: 13
v_gene: TRBV24-1
j_gene: TRBJ2-3
d_gene: .
abundance: .
CDR3nt: TGTGCCACCAGGCCACAGGGTAGGGATACGCAGTATTTT
CDR3aa: CATRPQGRDTQYF

len: 16
v_gene: TRBV6-2/TRBV6-3
j_gene: TRBJ1-5
d_gene: TRBD1
abundance: .
CDR3nt: TGTGCCAGCAGTCACGGACAGGGTGGTGGAAATCAGCCCCAGCATTTT
CDR3aa: CASSHGQGGGNQPQHF

len: 12
v_gene: TRBV28
j_gene: TRBJ1-3
d_gene: .
abundance: .
CDR3nt: TGTGCCAGCATCTCCTCTGGAAACACCATATATTTT
CDR3aa: CASISSGNTIYF

len: 15
v_gene: TRBV15
j_gene: TRBJ2-1
d_gene: .
abundance: .
CDR3nt: TGTGCCACCAGCAGAGATCGAGGACTGGGGGGAGAGCAGTTCTTC
CDR3aa: CATSRDRGLGGEQFF

len: 15
v_gene: TRBV7-3
j_gene: TRBJ2-3
d_gene: TRBD2
abundance: .
CDR3nt: TGTGCCAGCAGCTTAGCCGGGACTAGTCCAGATACGCAGTATTTT
CDR3aa: CASSLAGTSPDTQYF

len: 13
v_gene: TRBV27
j_gene: TRBJ2-3
d_gene: .
abundance: medium-sized
CDR3nt: TGTGCCAGCAGTTCGACAGTCACAGATACGCAGTATTTT
CDR3aa: CASSSTVTDTQYF

len: 15
v_gene: TRBV6-2/TRBV6-3
j_gene: TRBJ1-5
d_gene: TRBD1
abundance: .
CDR3nt: TGTGCCAGCAGCCCCGCAGGGGGATCGAATCAGCCCCAGCATTTT
CDR3aa: CASSPAGGSNQPQHF

len: 14
v_gene: TRBV3-1/TRBV3-2
j_gene: TRBJ2-3
d_gene: TRBD1
abundance: .
CDR3nt: TGTGCCAGCAGCCTCGGGACAGCTAAGGGGACGCAGTATTTT
CDR3aa: CASSLGTAKGTQYF

len: 16
v_gene: TRBV6-4
j_gene: TRBJ2-1
d_gene: TRBD1
abundance: .
CDR3nt: TGTGCCAGCAGTCCCTTCCCGGGACAGGGGCGGAATGAGCAGTTCTTC
CDR3aa: CASSPFPGQGRNEQFF

len: 16
v_gene: TRBV28
j_gene: TRBJ1-4
d_gene: .
abundance: once
CDR3nt: TGTGCCAGCAGTTTCCGGGGGGTCGGGCGAAATGAAAAACTGTTTTTT
CDR3aa: CASSFRGVGRNEKLFF

len: 15
v_gene: TRBV9
j_gene: TRBJ1-2
d_gene: TRBD1
abundance: .
CDR3nt: TGTGCCAGCAGCGCCAACAGGGGGTTAGCTAGTGGCTACACCTTC
CDR3aa: CASSANRGLASGYTF

len: 16
v_gene: TRBV7-8
j_gene: TRBJ2-6
d_gene: .
abundance: .
CDR3nt: TGTGCCAGCAGCGGTCCAGGGTACTCTGGGGCCAACGTCCTGACTTTC
CDR3aa: CASSGPGYSGANVLTF

len: 16
v_gene: TRBV6-2/TRBV6-3
j_gene: TRBJ1-1
d_gene: TRBD1
abundance: .
CDR3nt: TGTGCCAGCAGTTACTTACAGGGGAGGATGAACACTGAAGCTTTCTTT
CDR3aa: CASSYLQGRMNTEAFF

len: 19
v_gene: TRBV3-1/TRBV3-2
j_gene: TRBJ2-5
d_gene: .
abundance: .
CDR3nt: TGTGCCAGCAGCCCTAGCCCATTACCGAGGGACACGTCCCAAGAGACCCAGTACTTC
CDR3aa: CASSPSPLPRDTSQETQYF

len: 12
v_gene: TRBV10-1
j_gene: TRBJ2-7
d_gene: .
abundance: .
CDR3nt: TGCGCCAGCAGTGGACAGGACTACGAGCAGTACTTC
CDR3aa: CASSGQDYEQYF

len: 17
v_gene: TRBV27
j_gene: TRBJ2-7
d_gene: TRBD2
abundance: .
CDR3nt: TGTGCCAGCAGTTTATCGTCGGCTAGCGGGAGGATCCACGAGCAGTACTTC
CDR3aa: CASSLSSASGRIHEQYF

len: 13
v_gene: TRBV5-1
j_gene: TRBJ2-1
d_gene: .
abundance: once
CDR3nt: TGCGCCAGCAGCTTGGGGCGGGGCAATGAGCAGTTCTTC
CDR3aa: CASSLGRGNEQFF

len: 15
v_gene: TRBV2
j_gene: TRBJ1-4
d_gene: TRBD1
abundance: few
CDR3nt: TGTGCCAGCAGTCGCCAGACAGGGGGCAGGGAAAAACTGTTTTTT
CDR3aa: CASSRQTGGREKLFF

len: 17
v_gene: TRBV10-3
j_gene: TRBJ2-3
d_gene: TRBD2
abundance: once
CDR3nt: TGTGCCATCAGAAAAGGGGCCGGGGGGGCGCAGGCAGATACGCAGTATTTT
CDR3aa: CAIRKGAGGAQADTQYF

len: 11
v_gene: TRBV2
j_gene: TRBJ1-1
d_gene: .
abundance: once
CDR3nt: TGTGCCAGCAGTGAGGCGGGCGGGGCTTTCTTT
CDR3aa: CASSEAGGAFF

len: 15
v_gene: TRBV4-3
j_gene: TRBJ2-7
d_gene: TRBD2
abundance: .
CDR3nt: TGCGCCAGCAGCCAAGAAACTAGCCGGGGAGGGGAGCAGTACTTC
CDR3aa: CASSQETSRGGEQYF

len: 17
v_gene: TRBV28
j_gene: TRBJ1-6
d_gene: .
abundance: .
CDR3nt: TGTGCCAGCAGTTTAAGGGCAGGGGCTAAGTCTAATTCACCCCTCCACTTT
CDR3aa: CASSLRAGAKSNSPLHF

len: 16
v_gene: TRBV5-5
j_gene: TRBJ2-3
d_gene: TRBD2
abundance: .
CDR3nt: TGTGCCAGCAGCTACACTGGACTAGCGGCCACAGATACGCAGTATTTT
CDR3aa: CASSYTGLAATDTQYF

len: 15
v_gene: TRBV10-2
j_gene: TRBJ2-7
d_gene: .
abundance: .
CDR3nt: TGCGCCAGCAGTGAGTCACCGCGAAGTAGCCACGAGCAGTACTTC
CDR3aa: CASSESPRSSHEQYF

len: 16
v_gene: TRBV27
j_gene: TRBJ2-3
d_gene: TRBD2
abundance: .
CDR3nt: TGTGCCAGCATCCCGCGGGGGGGGGTATTCACAGATACGCAGTATTTT
CDR3aa: CASIPRGGVFTDTQYF

len: 13
v_gene: TRBV24-1
j_gene: TRBJ1-3
d_gene: TRBD1
abundance: .
CDR3nt: TGTGCCACCAGAGGGACAGTTGGAAACACCATATATTTT
CDR3aa: CATRGTVGNTIYF

len: 15
v_gene: TRBV28
j_gene: TRBJ1-2
d_gene: TRBD1
abundance: .
CDR3nt: TGTGCCAGCAGGGCTACCGGACAGGGTAGATATGGCTACACCTTC
CDR3aa: CASRATGQGRYGYTF

len: 14
v_gene: TRBV6-6
j_gene: TRBJ1-1
d_gene: TRBD1
abundance: .
CDR3nt: TGTGCCAGCAGTTGGACAGGGATGAACACTGAAGCTTTCTTT
CDR3aa: CASSWTGMNTEAFF

len: 12
v_gene: TRBV3-1/TRBV3-2
j_gene: TRBJ2-7
d_gene: .
abundance: .
CDR3nt: TGTGCCAGCAGCCGGGGGGAGTGGGAGCAGTACTTC
CDR3aa: CASSRGEWEQYF

len: 15
v_gene: TRBV10-3
j_gene: TRBJ1-1
d_gene: TRBD1
abundance: .
CDR3nt: TGTGCCATCAGTGGATACAGGGGGCCTAACACTGAAGCTTTCTTT
CDR3aa: CAISGYRGPNTEAFF

len: 16
v_gene: TRBV7-9
j_gene: TRBJ1-1
d_gene: .
abundance: .
CDR3nt: TGTGCCAGCAGCCCTCAGGGTTGGGGTGGAAACACTGAAGCTTTCTTT
CDR3aa: CASSPQGWGGNTEAFF

len: 14
v_gene: TRBV5-4
j_gene: TRBJ2-2
d_gene: .
abundance: .
CDR3nt: TGTGCCAGCAGCTTGGGAGGGTCCCCCGGGGAGCTGTTTTTT
CDR3aa: CASSLGGSPGELFF

len: 16
v_gene: TRBV5-4
j_gene: TRBJ2-1
d_gene: .
abundance: .
CDR3nt: TGTGCCAGCAGCATCGATAGTTCTCCAAATCTTAATGAGCAGTTCTTC
CDR3aa: CASSIDSSPNLNEQFF

len: 15
v_gene: TRBV11-2
j_gene: TRBJ2-1
d_gene: TRBD2
abundance: .
CDR3nt: TGTGCCAGCAGCTTTCCCGGGAGGTTAAGCGGTGAGCAGTTCTTC
CDR3aa: CASSFPGRLSGEQFF

len: 16
v_gene: TRBV4-1
j_gene: TRBJ2-1
d_gene: TRBD2
abundance: .
CDR3nt: TGCGCCAGCAGCCAAGAAAGCGGGAACTCCTACAATGAGCAGTTCTTC
CDR3aa: CASSQESGNSYNEQFF

len: 16
v_gene: TRBV5-4
j_gene: TRBJ2-2
d_gene: TRBD2
abundance: .
CDR3nt: TGTGCCAGCAGCTGGGGGGGGACTAGCTACCGGGCGGAGCTGTTTTTT
CDR3aa: CASSWGGTSYRAELFF

len: 16
v_gene: TRBV19
j_gene: TRBJ2-2
d_gene: TRBD1
abundance: .
CDR3nt: TGTGCCAGTAGTATAGGGGACAGGGGGTTGACCGGGGAGCTGTTTTTT
CDR3aa: CASSIGDRGLTGELFF

len: 14
v_gene: TRBV30
j_gene: TRBJ2-1
d_gene: TRBD2
abundance: .
CDR3nt: TGTGCCTTCCAATCTAGCGGACAATACAATGAGCAGTTCTTC
CDR3aa: CAFQSSGQYNEQFF

len: 14
v_gene: TRBV11-3
j_gene: TRBJ2-7
d_gene: .
abundance: .
CDR3nt: TGTGCCAGCAGCTTAGTTGCGGAGATATACGAGCAGTACTTC
CDR3aa: CASSLVAEIYEQYF

len: 14
v_gene: TRBV28
j_gene: TRBJ2-5
d_gene: TRBD2
abundance: .
CDR3nt: TGTGCCAGCGTTCTAGCGGGAAACCAAGAGACCCAGTACTTC
CDR3aa: CASVLAGNQETQYF